Listed here are 9 T cell receptor beta chains from one sample, sequenced in a study of tumor and adjacent non-tumor tissue in lung cancer. RNA was extracted from bulk tissue without any cell sorting. Distant lung tissue was collected more than 3 cm away from the tumor edge. Three rounds of nested PCR, following a modified ARM-PCR protocol, produced the TCRbeta library. MiXCR, applied by TCRdb to the multiplex PCR reads, yields one record per CDR3 protein. The sample comprises under 95,000 distinct CDR3 sequences, roughly 80% of which are singletons, and about half rests with the top ten. Material for sequencing was distant non-tumor lung tissue. These TCRs come from a man aged 60 to 69 with non-small cell lung cancer.

For this clonotype: A read error may be the cause here, since a much bigger clone is one base away. V gene TRBV11-2 combines with J gene TRBJ2-1; 9 bases fit TRBD1. There are 14 residues in the CDR3. Germline CDR1 reads SGHAT; CDR2 reads FQNNGV. V was clipped by 6 bases and J by 7 bases; unmatched bases: 7. CDR3 nucleotide sequence: TGTGCCAGCAGAGCCGGGACAGGGAATAATGAGCAGTTCTTC. This gives the protein CASRAGTGNNEQFF.

As regards this clonotype: Compared with germline, one end of the junction differs, possibly owing to a read error. The chain couples TRBV4-3 to TRBJ2-1; 11 bases map to TRBD2. CDR1 LGHNA and CDR2 YSLEER come from the germline V gene. The CDR3 has 15 residues. The CDR3, as DNA: TGCACCAGCAGCCTTCTAGCGGGAGGTGATAATGAGCAGTTCTTC. It translates to CTSSLLAGGDNEQFF.

The rearrangement links TRBV12-3 or TRBV12-4 to TRBJ2-3; D gene uncertain. CDR3 length: 13 residues. CDR3 DNA sequence: TGTGTCCGTACCCCCGTTAGCACAGATACGCAGTATTTT. This sequence encodes CVRTPVSTDTQYF.

Turning to this clonotype: The junction differs from germline at one of its ends, possibly a read error. The chain recombines TRBV6-5 with TRBJ1-1; D remains unclear. The CDR3 covers 14 residues. The germline gives CDR1 MNHEY, CDR2 SVGAGI. The CDR3 reads CASSLTLGDTGAIF. The CDR3 DNA follows: TGTGCCAGCAGTCTCACCCTGGGAGACACTGGAGCTATCTTT.

Points on this clonotype: Given a much more abundant clone one base away, this may be a read error. The chain employs TRBV20-1 and TRBJ2-2; 7 bases map to TRBD1. Germline values: CDR1 DFQATT, CDR2 SNEGSKA (reference sequence). This CDR3 is built from 16 residues. This CDR3 reads CSARDLKGANTGKLFF. The CDR3, as DNA: TGCAGTGCTAGAGATCTAAAGGGGGCGAACACCGGGAAGCTGTTTTTT.

The chain has TRBV11-2 and TRBJ2-7; 9 nucleotides line up with TRBD1. Germline V gives CDR1 SGHAT, CDR2 FQNNGV. This CDR3 comprises 14 residues. V shed 1 base and J 4 bases; nucleotides not matched to a gene: 2. The CDR3 loop is CASSLGTGEYEQYF. CDR3 coding DNA: TGTGCCAGCAGCTTAGGGACAGGGGAGTACGAGCAGTACTTC.

This clonotype has only a few counts. The CDR3: CTNSLTPNLYGRNTEAFF. DNA of the CDR3: TGTACCAACAGCTTAACACCGAATCTGTATGGTCGGAACACTGAAGCTTTCTTT. V and J are TRBV11-3 and TRBJ1-1, with no clear D. The CDR3 totals 18 residues. Germline lookup yields CDR1 SGHNT and CDR2 YENEEA.

The chain recombines TRBV20-1 with TRBJ1-6; D is possibly TRBD1 (5 bases). Per germline, CDR1 DFQATT and CDR2 SNEGSKA (reference sequence). The CDR3 consists of 14 residues. With 0 bases removed from V and 14 bases from J, the gap between germline ends came to 17 bases. CDR3 protein: CSARDGGTYTTLHF. CDR3 DNA: TGCAGTGCTAGAGATGGGGGGACCTATACAACCCTCCACTTT.

A note on this clonotype: A read error may be the cause here, since a much bigger clone is one base away. The chain joins TRBV5-1 to TRBJ2-2, with TRBD1 matching over 10 bases. Germline-derived CDR1 and CDR2 are SGHRS and YFSETQ. The CDR3 has 14 residues. The junction had 9 bases not matched to a gene; V was cut back by 6 bases and J by 10 bases. CDR3 amino acids: CASIGQGEGVELFF. The DNA for the CDR3 is TGCGCCAGCATCGGACAGGGGGAAGGCGTGGAGCTGTTTTTT.